Sequencing of this TCR beta chain was carried out in a study of cytomegalovirus exposure and HLA in healthy donors. Across the whole study: Out of 170 million or so T cells, an earlier analysis found 117 million unique TCR beta sequences in total.

Study observations and caveats: A later analysis found most CMV-associated TCR beta chains apparently HLA-restricted. Later, an analysis found that common viral pathogens appeared to be linked with several of the most significant clusters.

CDR1 is SGHNT, CDR2 YYREEE, per germline (reference sequence). This CDR3 spans 16 amino acids. V trimming: 0 bases; J trimming: 4 bases; junction bases outside the gene matches: 5. This clone was found a few times. Its antigen is unknown. The PCR contained 60 Vbeta and 13 Jbeta primers. In the authors' workflow: Unique TCR beta chains numbered about 79 million in a later analysis, with around 10 million shared. Clones were sequenced by immunoSEQ multiplex PCR, and TCRdb holds only the in-frame ones, with some missing. Clone size and V and J calls were adopted from that table, with D and trimming inferred from the DNA. The profile covers 150,000 to 200,000 clones, with roughly three quarters appearing a single time and approximately 13% taken by the ten largest.

This sequence joins TRBV5-4 and TRBJ1-4; TRBD1 agrees at 8 bases. The receptor was derived from a woman aged 50 to 60 in good health and CMV-seropositive. Source material: PBMCs. The CDR3 DNA is TGTGCCAGCAGCTTGGAAGGACAGGGATTTAATGAAAAACTGTTTTTT. Its translation is CASSLEGQGFNEKLFF.